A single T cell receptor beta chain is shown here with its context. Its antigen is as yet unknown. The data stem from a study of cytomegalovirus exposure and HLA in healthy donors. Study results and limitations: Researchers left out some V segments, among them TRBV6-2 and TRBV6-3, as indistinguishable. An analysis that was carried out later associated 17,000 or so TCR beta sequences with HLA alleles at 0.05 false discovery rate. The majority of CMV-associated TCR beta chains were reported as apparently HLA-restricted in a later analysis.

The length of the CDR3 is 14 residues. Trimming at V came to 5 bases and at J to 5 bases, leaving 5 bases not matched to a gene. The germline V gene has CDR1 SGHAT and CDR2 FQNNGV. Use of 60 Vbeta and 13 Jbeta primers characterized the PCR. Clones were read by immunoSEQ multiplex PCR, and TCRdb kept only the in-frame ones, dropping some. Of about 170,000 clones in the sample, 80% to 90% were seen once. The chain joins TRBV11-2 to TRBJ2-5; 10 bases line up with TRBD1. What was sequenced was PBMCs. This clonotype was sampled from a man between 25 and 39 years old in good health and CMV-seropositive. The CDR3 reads CASSEDRGWETQYF. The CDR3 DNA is TGTGCCAGCAGCGAGGACAGGGGGTGGGAGACCCAGTACTTC.